Below, 8 T cell receptor beta chains from the same sample are listed, as sequenced in a study of cytomegalovirus exposure and HLA in healthy donors. Profiled with immunoSEQ multiplex PCR; TCRdb holds only in-frame clones, not every one. Of about 140,000 clones detected, 87% appear once; the ten largest clones hold 3.5% to 5%. Specimen: PBMCs. These receptors all come from a man between 18 and 29 years old in good health and CMV-seropositive.

This chain links TRBV28 with TRBJ1-3; TRBD1 matches at 9 bases. Germline CDR1 MDHEN, CDR2 SYDVKM. V was pared by 2 bases and J by 8 bases, with 7 bases of the junction left unmatched. The CDR3 has 15 residues. The chain's CDR3 is CASSLGTGWSHTIYF. The CDR3, as DNA: TGTGCCAGCAGTTTAGGGACAGGGTGGTCGCACACCATATATTTT.

The chain carries TRBV7-9 and TRBJ2-5, with TRBD2 matching 10 bases. V lost 3 bases and J lost 4; bases outside the gene matches: 5. CDR1 and CDR2 (germline): SEHNR, FQNEAQ (reference sequence). The CDR3 covers 15 residues. The CDR3 DNA reads as TGTGCCAGCAGCTTTCAGCGGGGGGGCGGAGAGACCCAGTACTTC. Translated, it gives CASSFQRGGGETQYF.

The chain employs TRBV4-1 and TRBJ2-3; weak D call: TRBD2 (7 bases). In germline, CDR1 is MGHRA, CDR2 YSYEKL. The CDR3 spans 15 residues. The V and J ends lost 6 bases and 1 base respectively, with 14 bases between them. The CDR3 region is CASRAIGGRTDTQYF. For the CDR3, the DNA is TGCGCCAGCAGGGCTATCGGGGGGCGCACAGATACGCAGTATTTT.

This chain uses TRBV7-2 with TRBJ1-1; a possible D gene is TRBD1 (5 bases). Deletions cut 7 bases from V and 6 bases from J, with 18 bases between. CDR1 and CDR2 (germline): SGHTA, FQGNSA. The CDR3 covers 14 residues. In DNA, the CDR3 is TGTGCCAGCACGCTCTCGAGGGGACTCGCTGAAGCTTTCTTT. Translating gives CASTLSRGLAEAFF. The complete variable domain, with remaining parts taken from reference TRBV7-2 and TRBJ1-1, reads GAGVSQSPSNKVTEKGKDVELRCDPISGHTALYWYRQSLGQGLEFLIYFQGNSAPDKSGLPSDRFSAERTGGSVSTLTIQRTQQEDSAVYLCASTLSRGLAEAFFGQGTRLTVV.

The chain recombines TRBV7-2 with TRBJ1-1; D is perhaps TRBD1 (6 bases). The V gene's germline CDR1 is SGHTA and CDR2 FQGNSA. Trimming stripped 5 bases from V and 2 bases from J, with 12 bases between. The CDR3 has 14 amino acids. CDR3 sequence: CASSRGQYNTEAFF. In nucleotides, the CDR3 is TGTGCCAGCAGCCGTGGACAGTATAACACTGAAGCTTTCTTT.

This chain connects TRBV5-1 to TRBJ2-5; D gene uncertain. CDR3 length: 13 amino acids. V lost 4 bases and J 4 bases, leaving 11 bases between the germline ends. Per the germline V gene, CDR1 is SGHRS and CDR2 is YFSETQ. The CDR3 sequence: CASSDLRAETQYF. The CDR3 nucleotides are TGCGCCAGCAGCGATTTAAGAGCAGAGACCCAGTACTTC.

The gene calls are TRBV28 and TRBJ1-1; D is unclear. V lost 4 bases to trimming and J lost 6 bases, with 12 bases between them. CDR3 length: 13 amino acids. Germline CDR1 is MDHEN and CDR2 is SYDVKM. Here the CDR3 reads CASSYPGSAEAFF. The CDR3 DNA sequence: TGTGCCAGCAGTTACCCGGGGAGCGCTGAAGCTTTCTTT.

This clone turned up a few times. The gene calls are TRBV11-2 and TRBJ2-7, with D possibly being TRBD1 (5 bases). Germline CDR1 and CDR2: SGHAT and FQNNGV. This CDR3 contains 14 residues. The V end was cut by 3 bases, the J end by 3 bases, with 12 bases between. CDR3 nucleotide sequence: TGTGCCAGCAGCTTCGCCTCGGACAACTACGAGCAGTACTTC. This translates into CASSFASDNYEQYF.